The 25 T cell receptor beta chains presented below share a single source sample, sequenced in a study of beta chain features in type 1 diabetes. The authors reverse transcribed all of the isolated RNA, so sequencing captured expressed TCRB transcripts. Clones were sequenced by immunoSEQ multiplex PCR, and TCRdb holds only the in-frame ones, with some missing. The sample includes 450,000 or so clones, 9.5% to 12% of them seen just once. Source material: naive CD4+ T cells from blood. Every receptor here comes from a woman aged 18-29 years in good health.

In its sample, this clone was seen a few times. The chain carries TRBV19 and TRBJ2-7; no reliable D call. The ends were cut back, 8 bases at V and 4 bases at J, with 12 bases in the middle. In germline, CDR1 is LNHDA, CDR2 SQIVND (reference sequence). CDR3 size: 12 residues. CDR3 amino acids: CASGTGYYEQYF. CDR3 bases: TGTGCCAGTGGCACTGGATATTACGAGCAGTACTTC.

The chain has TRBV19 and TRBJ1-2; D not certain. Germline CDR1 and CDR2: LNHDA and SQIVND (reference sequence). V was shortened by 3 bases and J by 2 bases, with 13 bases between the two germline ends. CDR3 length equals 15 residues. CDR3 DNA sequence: TGTGCCAGTAGTATTTTCCCCGGTTTGAACTATGGCTACACCTTC. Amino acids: CASSIFPGLNYGYTF.

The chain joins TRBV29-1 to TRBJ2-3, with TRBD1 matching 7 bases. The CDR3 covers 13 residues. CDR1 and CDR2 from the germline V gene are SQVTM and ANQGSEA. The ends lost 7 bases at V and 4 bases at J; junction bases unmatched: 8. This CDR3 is CSGSTGSADTQYF. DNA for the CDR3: TGCAGCGGTTCGACAGGGTCGGCAGATACGCAGTATTTT.

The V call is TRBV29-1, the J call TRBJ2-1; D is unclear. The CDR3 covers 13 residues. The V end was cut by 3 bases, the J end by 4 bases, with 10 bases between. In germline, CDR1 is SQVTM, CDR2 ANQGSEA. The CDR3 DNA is TGCAGCGTTGATTTTTCCAATTACAATGAGCAGTTCTTC. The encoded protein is CSVDFSNYNEQFF.

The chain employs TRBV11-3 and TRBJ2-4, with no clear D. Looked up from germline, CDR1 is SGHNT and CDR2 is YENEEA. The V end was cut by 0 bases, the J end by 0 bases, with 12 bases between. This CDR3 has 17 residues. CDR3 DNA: TGTGCCAGCAGCTTAGACGGACGCCTATTAGCCAAAAACATTCAGTACTTC. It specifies CASSLDGRLLAKNIQYF.

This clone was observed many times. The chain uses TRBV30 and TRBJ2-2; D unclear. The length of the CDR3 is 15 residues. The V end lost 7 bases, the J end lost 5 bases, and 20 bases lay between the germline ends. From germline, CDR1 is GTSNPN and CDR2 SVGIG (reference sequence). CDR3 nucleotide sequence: TGTGCCTCCCATTTGAGTATGGTGACAACCGGGGAGCTGTTTTTT. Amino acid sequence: CASHLSMVTTGELFF. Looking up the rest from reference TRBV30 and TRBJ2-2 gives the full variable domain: SQTIHQWPATLVQPVGSPLSLECTVEGTSNPNLYWYRQAAGRGLQLLFYSVGIGQISSEVPQNLSASRPQDRQFILSSKKLLLSDSGFYLCASHLSMVTTGELFFGEGSRLTVL.

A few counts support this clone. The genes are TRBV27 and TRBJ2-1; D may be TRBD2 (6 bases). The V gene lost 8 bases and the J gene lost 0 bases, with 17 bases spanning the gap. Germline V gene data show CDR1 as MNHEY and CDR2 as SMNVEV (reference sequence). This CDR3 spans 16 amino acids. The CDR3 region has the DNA TGTGCCAGCGTGCCCTTAGCGGCAAGCTCCTACAATGAGCAGTTCTTC. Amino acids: CASVPLAASSYNEQFF.

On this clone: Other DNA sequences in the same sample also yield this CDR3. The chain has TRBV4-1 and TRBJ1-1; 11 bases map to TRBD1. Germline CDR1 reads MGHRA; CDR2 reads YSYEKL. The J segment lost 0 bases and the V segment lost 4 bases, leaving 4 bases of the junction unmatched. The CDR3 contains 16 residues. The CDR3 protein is CASSRGQGAMNTEAFF. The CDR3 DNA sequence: TGCGCCAGCAGCCGTGGACAGGGGGCGATGAACACTGAAGCTTTCTTT.

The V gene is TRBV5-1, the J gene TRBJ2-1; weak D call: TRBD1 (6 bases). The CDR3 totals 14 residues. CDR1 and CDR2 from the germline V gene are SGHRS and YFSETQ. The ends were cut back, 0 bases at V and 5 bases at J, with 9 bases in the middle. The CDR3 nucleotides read TGCGCCAGCAGCTTGGTCGGACAGAACAATGAGCAGTTCTTC. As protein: CASSLVGQNNEQFF.

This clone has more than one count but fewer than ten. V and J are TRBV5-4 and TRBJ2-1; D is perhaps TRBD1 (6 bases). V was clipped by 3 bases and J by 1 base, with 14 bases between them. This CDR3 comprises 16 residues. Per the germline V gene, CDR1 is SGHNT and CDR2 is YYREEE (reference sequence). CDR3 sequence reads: CASSSSVRGSYNEQFF. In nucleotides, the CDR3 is TGTGCCAGCAGCTCCTCCGTCAGGGGTTCCTACAATGAGCAGTTCTTC. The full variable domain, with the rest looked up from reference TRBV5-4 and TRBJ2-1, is ETGVTQSPTHLIKTRGQQVTLRCSSQSGHNTVSWYQQALGQGPQFIFQYYREEENGRGNFPPRFSGLQFPNYSSELNVNALELDDSALYLCASSSSVRGSYNEQFFGPGTRLTVL.

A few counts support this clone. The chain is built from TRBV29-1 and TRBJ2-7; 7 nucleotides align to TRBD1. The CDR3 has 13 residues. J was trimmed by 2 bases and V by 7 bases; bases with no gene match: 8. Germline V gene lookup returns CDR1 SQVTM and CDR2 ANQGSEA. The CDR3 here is CSGDQTGTYEQYF. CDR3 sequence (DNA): TGCAGCGGTGACCAGACAGGGACCTACGAGCAGTACTTC.

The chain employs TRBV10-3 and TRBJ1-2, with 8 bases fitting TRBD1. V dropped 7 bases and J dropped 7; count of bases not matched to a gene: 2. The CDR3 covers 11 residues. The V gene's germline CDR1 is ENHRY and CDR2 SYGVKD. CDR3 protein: CAITGGAGYTF. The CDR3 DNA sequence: TGTGCCATCACAGGGGGCGCTGGCTACACCTTC.

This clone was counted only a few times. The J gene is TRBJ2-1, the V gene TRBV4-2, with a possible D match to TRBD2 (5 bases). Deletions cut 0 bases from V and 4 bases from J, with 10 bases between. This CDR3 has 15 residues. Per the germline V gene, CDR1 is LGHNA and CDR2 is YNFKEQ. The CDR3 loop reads CASSQDRTWYNEQFF. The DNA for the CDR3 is TGTGCCAGCAGCCAAGACAGGACTTGGTACAATGAGCAGTTCTTC.

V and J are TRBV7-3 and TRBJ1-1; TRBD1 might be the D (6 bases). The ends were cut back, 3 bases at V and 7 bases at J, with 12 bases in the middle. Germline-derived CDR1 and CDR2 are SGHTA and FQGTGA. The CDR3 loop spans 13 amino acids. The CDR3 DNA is TGTGCCAGCAGCTTTCAGGACAGAGGTGAAGCTTTCTTT. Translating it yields CASSFQDRGEAFF.

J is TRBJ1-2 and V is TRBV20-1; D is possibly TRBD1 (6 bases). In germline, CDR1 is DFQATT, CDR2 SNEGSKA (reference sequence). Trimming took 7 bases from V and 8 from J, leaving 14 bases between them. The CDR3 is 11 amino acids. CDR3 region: CSVSPTGGYTF. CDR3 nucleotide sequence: TGCAGTGTTTCCCCGACAGGAGGCTACACCTTC.

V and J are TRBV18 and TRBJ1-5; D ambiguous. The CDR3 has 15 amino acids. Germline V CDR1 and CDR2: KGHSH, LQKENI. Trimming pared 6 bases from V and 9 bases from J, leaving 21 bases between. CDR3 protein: CASSPTLSPGSPQHF. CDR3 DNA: TGTGCCAGCTCGCCTACGCTTAGTCCCGGCTCGCCCCAGCATTTT.

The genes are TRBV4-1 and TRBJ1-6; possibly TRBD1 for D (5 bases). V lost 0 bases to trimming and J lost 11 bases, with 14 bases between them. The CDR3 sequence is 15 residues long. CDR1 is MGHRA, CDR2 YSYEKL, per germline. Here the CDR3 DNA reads TGCGCCAGCAGCCAAGAGTTAACTACGGGGGCACCCCTCCACTTT. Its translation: CASSQELTTGAPLHF.

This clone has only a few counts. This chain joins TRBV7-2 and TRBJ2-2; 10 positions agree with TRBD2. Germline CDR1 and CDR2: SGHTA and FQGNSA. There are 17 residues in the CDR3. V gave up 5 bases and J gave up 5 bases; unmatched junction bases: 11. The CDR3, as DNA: TGTGCCAGCAGCCCTCGAGGGGTAGCGGGAGGTACCGGGGAGCTGTTTTTT. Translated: CASSPRGVAGGTGELFF.

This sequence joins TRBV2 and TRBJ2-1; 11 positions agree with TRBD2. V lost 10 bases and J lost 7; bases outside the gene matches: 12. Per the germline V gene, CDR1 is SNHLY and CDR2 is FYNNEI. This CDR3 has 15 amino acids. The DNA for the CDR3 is TGTGCCACCCGTCCCGGGACTAGCGGTTCGAATGAGCAGTTCTTC. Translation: CATRPGTSGSNEQFF.

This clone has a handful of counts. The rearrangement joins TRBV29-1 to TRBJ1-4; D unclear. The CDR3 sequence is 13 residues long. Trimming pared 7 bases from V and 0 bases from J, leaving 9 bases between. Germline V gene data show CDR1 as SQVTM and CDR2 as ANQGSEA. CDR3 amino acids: CSAAIATNEKLFF. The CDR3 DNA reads TGCAGCGCAGCAATTGCAACTAATGAAAAACTGTTTTTT.

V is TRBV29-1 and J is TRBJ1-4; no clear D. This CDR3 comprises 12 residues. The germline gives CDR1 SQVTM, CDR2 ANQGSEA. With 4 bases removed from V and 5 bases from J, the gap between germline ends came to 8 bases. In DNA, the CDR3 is TGCAGCGTTGTGGCCGGGAATGAAAAACTGTTTTTT. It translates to CSVVAGNEKLFF.

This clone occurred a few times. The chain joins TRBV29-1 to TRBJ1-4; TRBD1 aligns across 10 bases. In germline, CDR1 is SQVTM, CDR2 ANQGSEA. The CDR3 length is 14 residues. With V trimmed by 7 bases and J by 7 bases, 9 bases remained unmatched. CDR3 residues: CSATWDRGGEKLFF. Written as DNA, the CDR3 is TGCAGCGCCACCTGGGACAGGGGAGGTGAAAAACTGTTTTTT. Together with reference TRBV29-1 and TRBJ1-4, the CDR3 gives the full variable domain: SAVISQKPSRDICQRGTSLTIQCQVDSQVTMMFWYRQQPGQSLTLIATANQGSEATYESGFVIDKFPISRPNLTFSTLTVSNMSPEDSSIYLCSATWDRGGEKLFFGSGTQLSVL.

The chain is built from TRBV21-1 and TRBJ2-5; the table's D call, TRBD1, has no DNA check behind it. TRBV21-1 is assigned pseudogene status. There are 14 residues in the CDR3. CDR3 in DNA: TGTGCCAGCAGCCTCAGGGGGGAAGAAGAGACCCAGTACTTC. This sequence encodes CASSLRGEEETQYF.

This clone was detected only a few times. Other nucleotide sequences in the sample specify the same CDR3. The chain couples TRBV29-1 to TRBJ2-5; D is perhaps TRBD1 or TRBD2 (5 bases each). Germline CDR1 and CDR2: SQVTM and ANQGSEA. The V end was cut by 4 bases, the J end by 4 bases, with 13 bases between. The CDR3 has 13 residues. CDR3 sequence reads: CSVGLGTRETQYF. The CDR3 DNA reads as TGCAGCGTTGGTCTGGGGACGAGAGAGACCCAGTACTTC. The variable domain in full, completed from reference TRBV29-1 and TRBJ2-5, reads SAVISQKPSRDICQRGTSLTIQCQVDSQVTMMFWYRQQPGQSLTLIATANQGSEATYESGFVIDKFPISRPNLTFSTLTVSNMSPEDSSIYLCSVGLGTRETQYFGPGTRLLVL.

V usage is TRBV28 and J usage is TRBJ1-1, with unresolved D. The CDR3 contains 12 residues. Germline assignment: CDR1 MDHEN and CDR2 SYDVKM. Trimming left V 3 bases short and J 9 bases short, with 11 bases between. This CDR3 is CASSFSRSKAFF. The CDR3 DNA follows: TGTGCCAGCAGTTTCTCGAGATCCAAAGCTTTCTTT.